The entry that follows covers one T cell receptor beta chain sequence. Generated by immunoSEQ multiplex PCR, the TCRdb table keeps only in-frame clones and is missing some. The repertoire consists of 85,000 to 110,000 clones, with around nine tenths occurring once and the leading ten covering about a sixth. This entry comes from a study of blood T cell repertoires in COVID-19. Study as a whole: T cells, B-cell-depleted T cells, or PBMCs supplied cDNA or gDNA.

The TCR comes from an elderly woman in a cohort sampled during active COVID-19. Material: peripheral blood.

CDR3 protein: CASSYSGTSRQETQYF. CDR3 in DNA: TGTGCCAGCAGTTACTCTGGGACTAGCCGCCAAGAGACCCAGTACTTC. The chain is built from TRBV6-5 and TRBJ2-5, with 9 nucleotides matching TRBD2. The V and J ends lost 0 bases and 1 base, in that order; junction bases with no gene match: 3. Germline CDR1 is MNHEY and CDR2 is SVGAGI. This CDR3 has 16 residues.